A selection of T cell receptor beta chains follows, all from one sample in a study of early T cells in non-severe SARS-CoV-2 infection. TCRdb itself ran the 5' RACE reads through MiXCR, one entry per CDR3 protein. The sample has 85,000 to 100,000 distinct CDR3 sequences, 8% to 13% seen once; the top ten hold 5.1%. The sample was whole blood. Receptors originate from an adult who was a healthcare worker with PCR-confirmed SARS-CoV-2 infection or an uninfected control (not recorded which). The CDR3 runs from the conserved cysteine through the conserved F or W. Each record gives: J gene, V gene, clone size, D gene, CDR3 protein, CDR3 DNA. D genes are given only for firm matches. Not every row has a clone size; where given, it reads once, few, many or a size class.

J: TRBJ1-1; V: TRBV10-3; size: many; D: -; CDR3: CAAKGYSRGISYTEAFF; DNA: TGTGCTGCGAAGGGGTACTCTAGGGGGATTAGTTACACTGAAGCTTTCTTT
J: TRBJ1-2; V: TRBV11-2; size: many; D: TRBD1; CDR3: CASSQLRDRGKNYYGYTF; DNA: TGTGCCAGCAGCCAGCTGAGGGACAGGGGAAAAAATTACTATGGCTACACCTTC
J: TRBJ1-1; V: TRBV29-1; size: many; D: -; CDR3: CSVYGNTEAFF; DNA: TGCAGCGTCTACGGGAACACTGAAGCTTTCTTT
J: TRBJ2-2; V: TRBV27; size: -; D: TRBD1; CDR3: CASSLLGTGRVGELFF; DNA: TGTGCCAGCAGTTTATTGGGGACAGGGAGGGTCGGGGAGCTGTTTTTT
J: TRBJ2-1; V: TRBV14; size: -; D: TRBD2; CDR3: CASSRGLGTSGGNEQFF; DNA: TGTGCCAGCAGCCGAGGCCTCGGGACTAGCGGTGGGAATGAGCAGTTCTTC
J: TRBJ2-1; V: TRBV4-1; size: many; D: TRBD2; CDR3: CASSGTSVDNEQFF; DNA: TGCGCCAGCAGTGGGACTAGCGTGGACAATGAGCAGTTCTTC
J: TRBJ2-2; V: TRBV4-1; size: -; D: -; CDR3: CASSQNRPNTGELFF; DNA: TGCGCCAGCAGCCAAAACAGGCCGAACACCGGGGAGCTGTTTTTT
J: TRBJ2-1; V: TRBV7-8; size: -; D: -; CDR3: CASSPIRGDNEQFF; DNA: TGTGCCAGCAGCCCGATTAGGGGGGACAATGAGCAGTTCTTC
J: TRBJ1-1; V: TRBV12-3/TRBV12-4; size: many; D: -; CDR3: CASQRGPTEAFF; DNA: TGTGCCAGCCAACGCGGGCCCACTGAAGCTTTCTTT
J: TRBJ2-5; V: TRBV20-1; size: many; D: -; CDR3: CSARVQSQETQYF; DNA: TGCAGTGCTAGAGTCCAGTCCCAAGAGACCCAGTACTTC
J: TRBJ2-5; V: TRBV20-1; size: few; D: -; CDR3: CSGDSQETQYF; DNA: TGCAGTGGGGACTCCCAAGAGACCCAGTACTTC
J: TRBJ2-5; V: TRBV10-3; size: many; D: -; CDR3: CAIGSGDQETQYF; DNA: TGTGCCATCGGTAGCGGAGATCAAGAGACCCAGTACTTC
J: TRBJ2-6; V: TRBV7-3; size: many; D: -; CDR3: CASSSLGGWLSGANVLTF; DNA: TGTGCCAGCAGCAGTTTAGGGGGTTGGCTCTCTGGGGCCAACGTCCTGACTTTC
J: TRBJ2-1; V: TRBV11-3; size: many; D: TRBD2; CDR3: CASSPGTSDGSYNEQFF; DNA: TGTGCCAGCAGCCCCGGGACTAGCGATGGGTCCTACAATGAGCAGTTCTTC
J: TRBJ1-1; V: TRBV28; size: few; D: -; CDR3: CASSSPLGSAFF; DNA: TGTGCCAGCAGTTCCCCCCTTGGGTCAGCTTTCTTT
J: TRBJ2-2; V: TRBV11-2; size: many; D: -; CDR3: CATSMGPTGELFF; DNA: TGTGCCACCTCGATGGGGCCCACCGGGGAGCTGTTTTTT
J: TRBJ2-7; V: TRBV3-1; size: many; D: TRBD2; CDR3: CASSQDPAGISYEQYF; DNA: TGTGCCAGCAGCCAAGATCCAGCGGGAATCTCCTACGAGCAGTACTTC
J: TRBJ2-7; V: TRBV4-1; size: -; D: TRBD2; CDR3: CASSQEGEAGVNEQYF; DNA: TGCGCCAGCAGCCAAGAAGGCGAAGCGGGAGTGAACGAGCAGTACTTC
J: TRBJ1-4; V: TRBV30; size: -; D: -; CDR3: CAWSTGFALNEKLFF; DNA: TGTGCCTGGAGTACAGGGTTCGCGTTAAATGAAAAACTGTTTTTT
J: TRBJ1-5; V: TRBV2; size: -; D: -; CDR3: CASSEGFNQPQHF; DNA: TGTGCCAGCAGTGAAGGATTCAATCAGCCCCAGCATTTT
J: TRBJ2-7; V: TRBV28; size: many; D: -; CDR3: CASRRLDFRYEQYF; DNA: TGTGCCAGCAGACGACTAGATTTCCGCTACGAGCAGTACTTC
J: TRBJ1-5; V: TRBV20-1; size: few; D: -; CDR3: CSARGVALVGNQPQHF; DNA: TGCAGTGCTAGAGGGGTAGCCCTTGTTGGGAATCAGCCCCAGCATTTT
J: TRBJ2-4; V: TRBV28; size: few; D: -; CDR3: CASSLSLVGIQYF; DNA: TGTGCCAGCAGTTTATCTCTTGTGGGCATTCAGTACTTC
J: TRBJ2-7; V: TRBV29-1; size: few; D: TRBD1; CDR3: CSARTGYENEQYF; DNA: TGCAGCGCGCGGACAGGTTATGAAAACGAGCAGTACTTC
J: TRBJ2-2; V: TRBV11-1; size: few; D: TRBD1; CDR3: CASSYDRENTGELFF; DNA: TGTGCCAGCAGCTACGACAGGGAGAACACCGGGGAGCTGTTTTTT
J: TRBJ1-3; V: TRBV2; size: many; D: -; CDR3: CASILDRGDTIYF; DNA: -
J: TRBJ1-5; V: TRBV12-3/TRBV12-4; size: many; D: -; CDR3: CASSYDGHNQPQHF; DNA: TGTGCCAGCAGCTACGACGGCCACAATCAGCCCCAGCATTTT
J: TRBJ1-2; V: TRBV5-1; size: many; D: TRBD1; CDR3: CASSSDPGTGGSGYTF; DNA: TGCGCCAGCAGCTCGGACCCCGGGACAGGGGGCTCTGGCTACACCTTC
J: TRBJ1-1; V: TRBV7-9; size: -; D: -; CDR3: CASSLAGVAFF; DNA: TGTGCCAGCAGCTTAGCAGGGGTAGCTTTCTTT
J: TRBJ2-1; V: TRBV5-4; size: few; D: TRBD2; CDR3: CASSSSGRPYNEQFF; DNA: TGTGCCAGCAGCTCTAGCGGGAGGCCGTACAATGAGCAGTTCTTC
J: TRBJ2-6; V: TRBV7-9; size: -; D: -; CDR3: CASSRGNSGANVLTF; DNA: TGTGCCAGCAGCCGCGGGAACTCTGGGGCCAACGTCCTGACTTTC
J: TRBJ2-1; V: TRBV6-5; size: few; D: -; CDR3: CASQTSGEGEQFF; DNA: TGTGCCAGCCAAACCTCGGGTGAGGGTGAGCAGTTCTTC
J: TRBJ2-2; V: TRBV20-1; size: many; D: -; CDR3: CSATSRGTGELFF; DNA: TGCAGTGCCACATCCAGGGGCACCGGGGAGCTGTTTTTT
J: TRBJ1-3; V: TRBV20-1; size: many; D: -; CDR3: CSARDGTAALGNTIYF; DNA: TGCAGTGCTAGGGACGGGACTGCTGCCCTTGGAAACACCATATATTTT
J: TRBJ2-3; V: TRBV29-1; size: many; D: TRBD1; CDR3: CSINGDRGSDTQYF; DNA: TGCAGCATCAACGGGGACAGGGGCTCAGATACGCAGTATTTT
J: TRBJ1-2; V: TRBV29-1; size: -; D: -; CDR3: CSVELSNYGYTF; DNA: TGCAGCGTTGAACTATCTAACTATGGCTACACCTTC
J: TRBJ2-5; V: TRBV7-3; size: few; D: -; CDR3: CASRLPFREQETQYF; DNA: TGTGCCAGCCGCTTACCCTTCAGGGAACAAGAGACCCAGTACTTC
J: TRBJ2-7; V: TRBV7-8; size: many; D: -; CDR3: CASSLRSREEQYF; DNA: TGTGCCAGCAGCTTAAGGTCCCGGGAGGAGCAGTACTTC
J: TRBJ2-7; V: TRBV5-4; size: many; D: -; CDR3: CASSLGDRYEQYF; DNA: TGTGCCAGCAGCTTGGGAGACCGGTACGAGCAGTACTTC
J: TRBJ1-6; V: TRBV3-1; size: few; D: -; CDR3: CASSQHRDNSPLHF; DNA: TGTGCCAGCAGCCAACATCGAGATAATTCACCCCTCCACTTT
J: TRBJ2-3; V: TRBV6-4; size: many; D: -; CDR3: CASSAGTLLDGTDTQYF; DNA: TGTGCCAGCAGTGCAGGGACTCTCCTTGATGGCACAGATACGCAGTATTTT
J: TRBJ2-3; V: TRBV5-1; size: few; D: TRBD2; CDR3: CASSLGGRSDTQYF; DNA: TGCGCCAGCAGCTTAGGCGGGAGGTCAGATACGCAGTATTTT
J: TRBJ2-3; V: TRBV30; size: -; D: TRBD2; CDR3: CAWIVGTSGRSWSLTDTQYF; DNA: TGTGCCTGGATTGTAGGGACTAGCGGGAGGTCATGGTCCCTGACAGATACGCAGTATTTT
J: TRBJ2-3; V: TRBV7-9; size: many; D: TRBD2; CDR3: CASSFGLATTPLGTDTQYF; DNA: TGTGCCAGCAGCTTCGGACTAGCGACGACTCCTTTAGGGACAGATACGCAGTATTTT
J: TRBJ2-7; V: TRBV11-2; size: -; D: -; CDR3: CASSSPMEVRTYEQYF; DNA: TGTGCCAGCAGCTCCCCTATGGAGGTACGAACCTACGAGCAGTACTTC
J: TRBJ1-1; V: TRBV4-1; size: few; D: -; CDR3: CASSRGTHPRGTEAFF; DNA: TGCGCCAGCAGCCGGGGGACTCATCCCCGAGGCACTGAAGCTTTCTTT
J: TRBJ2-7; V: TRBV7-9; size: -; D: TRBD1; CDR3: CASSSWDRDYEQYF; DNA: TGTGCCAGCAGCTCTTGGGACAGAGACTACGAGCAGTACTTC
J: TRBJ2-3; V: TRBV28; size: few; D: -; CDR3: CASKDGYTQYF; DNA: TGTGCCAGCAAGGACGGGTATACGCAGTATTTT
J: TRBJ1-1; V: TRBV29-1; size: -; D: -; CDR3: CSVSENTEAFF; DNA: TGCAGCGTCAGTGAGAACACTGAAGCTTTCTTT
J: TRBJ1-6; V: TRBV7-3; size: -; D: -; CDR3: CASSSSAGNSPLHF; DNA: TGTGCCAGCAGCTCCTCGGCCGGGAATTCACCCCTCCACTTT
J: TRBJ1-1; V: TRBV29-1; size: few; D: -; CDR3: CSASGPGDAEAFF; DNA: TGCAGCGCATCTGGACCAGGGGACGCTGAAGCTTTCTTT
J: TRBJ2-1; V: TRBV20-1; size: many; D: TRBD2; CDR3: CSASPTLAGGTFEQFF; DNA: TGCAGTGCTAGTCCTACTTTAGCGGGAGGAACGTTTGAGCAGTTCTTC
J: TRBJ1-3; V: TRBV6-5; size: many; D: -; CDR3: CASSKTGNTIYF; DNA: TGTGCCAGCAGCAAAACTGGAAACACCATATATTTT
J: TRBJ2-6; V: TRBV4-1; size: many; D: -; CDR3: CASRSFSDSSSGANVLTF; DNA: TGCGCCAGCAGATCATTTTCGGACAGTTCCTCTGGGGCCAACGTCCTGACTTTC
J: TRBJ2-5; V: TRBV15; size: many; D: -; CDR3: CATSRSLREETQYF; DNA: TGTGCCACCAGCAGATCATTGAGGGAAGAGACCCAGTACTTC
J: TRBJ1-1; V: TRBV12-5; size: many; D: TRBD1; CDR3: CASGLTKTGKMNTEVFF; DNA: TGTGCTAGTGGTTTGACGAAGACAGGGAAAATGAACACTGAAGTTTTCTTT
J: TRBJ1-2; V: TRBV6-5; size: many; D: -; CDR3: CASSYSGPDGPRQGYTF; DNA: TGTGCCAGCAGTTACTCTGGTCCAGACGGACCCCGCCAGGGCTACACCTTC